Here is one TCR beta chain with its context. Its antigen remains unidentified. This record comes from a study of identical twins. Study-wide results and limits: Twin-shared out-of-frame alpha sequences showed excess low generation probability.

Germline CDR1 MNHEY, CDR2 SVGEGT. The CDR3 extends over 11 amino acids. Trimming pared 9 bases from V and 7 bases from J, leaving 10 bases between. Each cDNA held unique molecular identifiers, and template switching gave it a universal primer site. TCRdb reprocessed the 5' RACE reads via MiXCR and lists one record per CDR3 protein. The table includes 500,000 to 600,000 distinct CDR3 sequences, approximately 22% detected once. These data are also associated with another study on T cells expressing NK-cell markers.

The TCR sequence derives from a woman aged 18-35 years in good health. J is TRBJ2-1 and V is TRBV6-2 or TRBV6-3; D gene unclear. Specimen: CD4+ T cells sorted from blood. CDR3 DNA sequence: TGTGCCAGTCGAATTCTTAATGAGCAGTTCTTC. It codes for CASRILNEQFF.